Listed here are 10 T cell receptor beta chains from one sample, sequenced in a study of beta chain features in type 1 diabetes. Isolated RNA was reverse transcribed in full, so expressed TCRB transcripts were sequenced. The assay was immunoSEQ multiplex PCR, and TCRdb's table has in-frame clones only and misses some. Seen here are 900,000 or so clones, about a sixth observed once, and the top ten hold 0.023%. Sequences were obtained from naive CD4+ T cells from blood. The receptors were gathered from a woman aged 18 to 35 in good health.

This clone has only a few counts. The rearrangement uses TRBV5-4 and TRBJ2-1; D ambiguous. The germline V gene encodes CDR1 SGHNT and CDR2 YYREEE (reference sequence). V was shortened by 4 bases and J by 7 bases, with 24 bases between the two germline ends. The CDR3 contains 17 residues. Here the CDR3 DNA reads TGTGCCAGCAGCCAAGATTTTGTAAGGGCTTGGGAAAATGAGCAGTTCTTC. Protein sequence: CASSQDFVRAWENEQFF. Full variable domain (missing parts from reference TRBV5-4 and TRBJ2-1): ETGVTQSPTHLIKTRGQQVTLRCSSQSGHNTVSWYQQALGQGPQFIFQYYREEENGRGNFPPRFSGLQFPNYSSELNVNALELDDSALYLCASSQDFVRAWENEQFFGPGTRLTVL.

This clone was picked up a small number of times. The chain has TRBV10-3 and TRBJ2-5; 13 nucleotides align to TRBD2. Losses at the gene ends were 4 bases for V and 11 bases for J; bases not matched to a gene: 13. CDR3 length equals 16 residues. CDR1 and CDR2 from the germline V gene are ENHRY and SYGVKD. The CDR3 sequence is CAISGELAGGPGKQYF. CDR3 coding DNA: TGTGCCATCAGTGGTGAACTAGCGGGAGGGCCGGGAAAACAGTACTTC.

In its sample, this clone was seen a few times. J is TRBJ2-5 and V is TRBV6-5; D gene ambiguous. In germline, CDR1 is MNHEY, CDR2 SVGAGI. CDR3 size: 15 residues. Deletions cut 1 base from V and 7 bases from J, with 16 bases between. CDR3 nucleotide sequence: TGTGCCAGCAGTTACTACCCGATCTCTGACGGGACCCAGTACTTC. This encodes CASSYYPISDGTQYF.

This chain joins TRBV18 and TRBJ1-1, with 8 bases matching TRBD1. CDR1 and CDR2 from the germline V gene are KGHSH and LQKENI. V shed 6 bases, J shed 4 bases, and the junction held 13 bases outside the gene matches. CDR3 length: 16 residues. Here the CDR3 DNA reads TGTGCCAGCTCGTCGACAGGGGCCTCCCTAGGCACTGAAGCTTTCTTT. Translating it yields CASSSTGASLGTEAFF.

V and J are TRBV11-2 and TRBJ2-4, with no clear D. The CDR3 contains 18 residues. The V end was cut by 7 bases, the J end by 0 bases, with 22 bases between. CDR1 is SGHAT, CDR2 FQNNGV, per germline. Here the CDR3 DNA reads TGTGCCAGCACCCCCCGGTTTAGTACCGGGTTAGCCAAAAACATTCAGTACTTC. This translates into CASTPRFSTGLAKNIQYF.

The rearrangement joins TRBV11-2 to TRBJ2-7, with no clear D. Between the trimmed V and J ends, which lost 0 bases and 7 bases, there was a span of 7 bases. The CDR3 has 12 amino acids. The V gene's germline CDR1 is SGHAT and CDR2 FQNNGV. The CDR3 protein is CASSLDSTEQYF. The DNA of the CDR3 is TGTGCCAGCAGCTTAGATTCAACGGAGCAGTACTTC.

This rearrangement joins TRBV19 to TRBJ2-4; D possibly uses TRBD1 or TRBD2 (5 bases each). CDR1 LNHDA and CDR2 SQIVND come from the germline V gene (reference sequence). The V gene lost 3 bases and the J gene lost 4 bases, with 19 bases spanning the gap. CDR3 length equals 17 residues. The CDR3 sequence is CASSILYSGTIKNIQYF. The CDR3 nucleotides are TGTGCCAGTAGTATTCTTTATTCCGGGACCATAAAAAACATTCAGTACTTC.

This clone occurred a few times. V usage is TRBV10-3 and J usage is TRBJ1-5; weak D call: TRBD1 (6 bases). V lost 8 bases and J 7 bases, leaving 12 bases between the germline ends. The CDR3 totals 12 residues. Germline V CDR1 and CDR2: ENHRY, SYGVKD. This CDR3 reads CAIGGDGQPQHF. For the CDR3, the DNA is TGTGCCATCGGGGGCGATGGACAGCCCCAGCATTTT.

Only a few counts were recorded for this clone. The chain employs TRBV5-1 and TRBJ2-1; no clear D gene. The CDR3 loop spans 13 amino acids. The V end lost 2 bases, the J end lost 4 bases, and 7 bases lay between the germline ends. The germline CDR1 and CDR2 sequences are SGHRS and YFSETQ. The DNA of the CDR3 is TGCGCCAGCAGCTTTACTCGGTACAATGAGCAGTTCTTC. Encoded protein: CASSFTRYNEQFF.

The chain links TRBV5-8 to TRBJ2-3; the match to TRBD2 covers 9 bases. This CDR3 is 12 amino acids long. Per the germline V gene, CDR1 is SGHTS and CDR2 is YDEGEE. J lost 11 bases, V lost 4 bases, and 5 bases had no gene match. Here the CDR3 DNA reads TGTGCCAGCAGCCTAGGGACTAGCTGGCAGTATTTT. Encoded protein: CASSLGTSWQYF.